The T cell receptor beta chain under discussion was sequenced for a study of cytomegalovirus exposure and HLA in healthy donors. 60 Vbeta and 13 Jbeta primers were used in PCR. Libraries were prepared by immunoSEQ multiplex PCR; TCRdb keeps only in-frame clonotypes and omits some of them. This sample has about 130,000 clones; around 77% occur once, and the top ten carry roughly 3.9%. This CDR3 has 13 amino acids. Germline CDR1 reads GTSNPN; CDR2 reads SVGIG (reference sequence). V lost 3 bases to trimming and J lost 4 bases, with 10 bases between them. This clone was observed a handful of times. The sequenced sample consisted of PBMCs. This clonotype was sampled from a male donor in good health and CMV-seropositive. The chain combines TRBV30 with TRBJ1-3, with a possible D match to TRBD1 (5 bases). CDR3 DNA sequence: TGTGCCTGGAGCGGGGGTCCGGGAAACACCATATATTTT. Translated: CAWSGGPGNTIYF. Looking up the rest from reference TRBV30 and TRBJ1-3 gives the full variable domain: SQTIHQWPATLVQPVGSPLSLECTVEGTSNPNLYWYRQAAGRGLQLLFYSVGIGQISSEVPQNLSASRPQDRQFILSSKKLLLSDSGFYLCAWSGGPGNTIYFGEGSWLTVV.